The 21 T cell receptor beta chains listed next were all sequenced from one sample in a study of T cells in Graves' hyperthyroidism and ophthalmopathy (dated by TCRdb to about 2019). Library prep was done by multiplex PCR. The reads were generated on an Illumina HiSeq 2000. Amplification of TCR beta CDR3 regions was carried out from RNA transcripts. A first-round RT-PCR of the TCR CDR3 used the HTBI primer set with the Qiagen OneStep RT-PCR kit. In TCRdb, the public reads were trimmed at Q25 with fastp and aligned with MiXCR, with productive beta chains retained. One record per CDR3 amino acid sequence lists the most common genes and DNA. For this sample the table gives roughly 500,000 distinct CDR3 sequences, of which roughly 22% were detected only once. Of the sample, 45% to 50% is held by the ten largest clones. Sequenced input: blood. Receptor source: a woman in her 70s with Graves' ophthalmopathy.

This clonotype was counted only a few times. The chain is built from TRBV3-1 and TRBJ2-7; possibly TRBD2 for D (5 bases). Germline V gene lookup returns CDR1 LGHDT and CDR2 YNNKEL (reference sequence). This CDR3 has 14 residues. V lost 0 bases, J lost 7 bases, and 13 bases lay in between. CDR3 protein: CASSQDPAPGEQYF. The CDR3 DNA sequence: TGTGCCAGCAGCCAAGATCCCGCACCGGGAGAGCAGTACTTC.

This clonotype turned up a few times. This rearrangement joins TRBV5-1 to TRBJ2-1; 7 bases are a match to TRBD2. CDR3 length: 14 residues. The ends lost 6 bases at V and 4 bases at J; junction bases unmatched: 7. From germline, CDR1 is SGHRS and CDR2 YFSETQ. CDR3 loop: CASMMGGRYNEQFF. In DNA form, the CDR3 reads TGCGCCAGCATGATGGGAGGGAGATACAATGAGCAGTTCTTC.

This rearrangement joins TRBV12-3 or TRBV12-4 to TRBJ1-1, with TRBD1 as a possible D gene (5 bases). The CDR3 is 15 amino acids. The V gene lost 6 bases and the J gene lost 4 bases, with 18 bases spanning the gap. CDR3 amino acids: CASSPVKGFSTEAFF. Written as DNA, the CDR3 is TGTGCCAGCAGCCCGGTTAAGGGGTTTTCCACTGAAGCTTTCTTT.

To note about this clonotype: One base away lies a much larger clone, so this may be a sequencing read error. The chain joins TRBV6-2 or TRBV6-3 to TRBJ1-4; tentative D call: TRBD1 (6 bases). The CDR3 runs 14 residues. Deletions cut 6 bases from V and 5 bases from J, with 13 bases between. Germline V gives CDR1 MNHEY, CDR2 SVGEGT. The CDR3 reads CASRIGQSNEKLFF. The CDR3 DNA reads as TGTGCCAGCAGAATAGGACAGAGCAATGAAAAACTGTTTTTT.

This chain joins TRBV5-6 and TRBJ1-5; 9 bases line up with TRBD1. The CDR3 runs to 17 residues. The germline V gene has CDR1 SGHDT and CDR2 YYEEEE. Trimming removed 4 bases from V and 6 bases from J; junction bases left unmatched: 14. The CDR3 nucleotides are TGTGCCAGCAGCGCAAACCGGGACAGGGAAACGGGTCAGCCCCAGCATTTT. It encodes CASSANRDRETGQPQHF. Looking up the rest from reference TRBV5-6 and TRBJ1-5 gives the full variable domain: DAGVTQSPTHLIKTRGQQVTLRCSPKSGHDTVSWYQQALGQGPQFIFQYYEEEERQRGNFPDRFSGHQFPNYSSELNVNALLLGDSALYLCASSANRDRETGQPQHFGDGTRLSIL.

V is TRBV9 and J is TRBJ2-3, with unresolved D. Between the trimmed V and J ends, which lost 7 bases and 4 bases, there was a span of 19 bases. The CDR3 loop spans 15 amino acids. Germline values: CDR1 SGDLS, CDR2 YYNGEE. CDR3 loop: CASSTMEHYSDTQYF. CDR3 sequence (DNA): TGTGCCAGCTCCACTATGGAGCATTATTCAGATACGCAGTATTTT.

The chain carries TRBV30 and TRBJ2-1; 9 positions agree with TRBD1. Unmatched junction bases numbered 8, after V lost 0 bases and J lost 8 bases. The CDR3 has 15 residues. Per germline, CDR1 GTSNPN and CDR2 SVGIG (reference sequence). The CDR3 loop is CAWSVTGGSGDEQFF. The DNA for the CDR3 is TGTGCCTGGAGTGTAACAGGGGGCTCGGGGGATGAGCAGTTCTTC.

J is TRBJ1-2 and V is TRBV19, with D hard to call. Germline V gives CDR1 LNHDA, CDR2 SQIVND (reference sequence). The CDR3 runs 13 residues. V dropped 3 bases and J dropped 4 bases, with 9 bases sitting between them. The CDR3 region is CASSMVAFYGYTF. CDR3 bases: TGTGCCAGTAGTATGGTGGCGTTCTATGGCTACACCTTC.

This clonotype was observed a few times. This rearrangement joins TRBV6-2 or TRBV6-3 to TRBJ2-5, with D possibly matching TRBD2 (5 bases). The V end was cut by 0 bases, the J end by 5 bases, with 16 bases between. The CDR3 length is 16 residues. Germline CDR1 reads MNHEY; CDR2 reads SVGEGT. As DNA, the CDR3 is TGTGCCAGCAGTTACTCGTTCGAGCGGAGGTGGGAGACCCAGTACTTC. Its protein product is CASSYSFERRWETQYF.

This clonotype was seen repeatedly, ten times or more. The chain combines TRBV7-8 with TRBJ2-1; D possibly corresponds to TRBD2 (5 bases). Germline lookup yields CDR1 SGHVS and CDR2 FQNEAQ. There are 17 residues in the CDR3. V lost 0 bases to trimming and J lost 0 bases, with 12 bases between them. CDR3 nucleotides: TGTGCCAGCAGCTTAGCCCCAGGTGGGAGCTCCTACAATGAGCAGTTCTTC. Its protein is CASSLAPGGSSYNEQFF.

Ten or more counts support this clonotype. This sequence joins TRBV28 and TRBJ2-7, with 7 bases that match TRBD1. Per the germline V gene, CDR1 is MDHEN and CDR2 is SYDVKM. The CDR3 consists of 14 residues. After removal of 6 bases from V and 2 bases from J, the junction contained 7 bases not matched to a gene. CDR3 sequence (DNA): TGTGCCAGCAGATCACAGGGGTATGCCTACGAGCAGTACTTC. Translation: CASRSQGYAYEQYF.

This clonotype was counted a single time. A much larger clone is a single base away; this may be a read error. The CDR3 here is CAGSYDPTGTGEKLFF. CDR3 bases: TGTGCCGGCAGTTACGACCCCACAGGGACAGGCGAAAAACTGTTTTTT. V and J are TRBV6-5 and TRBJ1-4; 8 bases are shared with TRBD1. CDR1 and CDR2 from the germline V gene are MNHEY and SVGAGI. The CDR3 totals 16 residues.

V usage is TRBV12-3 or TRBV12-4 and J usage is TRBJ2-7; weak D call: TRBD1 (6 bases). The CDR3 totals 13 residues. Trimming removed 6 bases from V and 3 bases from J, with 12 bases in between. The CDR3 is CASRGAASYEQYF. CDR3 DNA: TGTGCCAGCAGGGGGGCGGCTAGCTACGAGCAGTACTTC.

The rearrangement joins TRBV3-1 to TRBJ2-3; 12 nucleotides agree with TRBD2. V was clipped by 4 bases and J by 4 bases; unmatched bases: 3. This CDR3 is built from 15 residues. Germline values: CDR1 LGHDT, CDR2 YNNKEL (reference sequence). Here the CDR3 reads CASSPTSGRSDTQYF. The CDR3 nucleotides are TGTGCCAGCAGCCCCACTAGCGGGAGGTCAGATACGCAGTATTTT.

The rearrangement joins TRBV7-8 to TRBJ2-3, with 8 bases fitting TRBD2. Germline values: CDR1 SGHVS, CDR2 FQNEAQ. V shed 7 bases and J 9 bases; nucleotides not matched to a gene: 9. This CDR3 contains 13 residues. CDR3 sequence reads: CASTDVTSGTQYF. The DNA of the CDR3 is TGTGCCAGCACCGACGTCACTAGCGGAACGCAGTATTTT. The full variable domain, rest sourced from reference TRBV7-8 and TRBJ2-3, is GAGVSQSPRYKVAKRGQDVALRCDPISGHVSLFWYQQALGQGPEFLTYFQNEAQLDKSGLPSDRFFAERPEGSVSTLKIQRTQQEDSAVYLCASTDVTSGTQYFGPGTRLTVL.

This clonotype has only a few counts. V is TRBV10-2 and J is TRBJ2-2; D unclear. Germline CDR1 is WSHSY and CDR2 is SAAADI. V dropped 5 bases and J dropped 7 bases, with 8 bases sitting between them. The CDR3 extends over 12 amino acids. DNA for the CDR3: TGCGCCAGCAGTTCCACTTACGGGGAGCTGTTTTTT. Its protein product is CASSSTYGELFF.

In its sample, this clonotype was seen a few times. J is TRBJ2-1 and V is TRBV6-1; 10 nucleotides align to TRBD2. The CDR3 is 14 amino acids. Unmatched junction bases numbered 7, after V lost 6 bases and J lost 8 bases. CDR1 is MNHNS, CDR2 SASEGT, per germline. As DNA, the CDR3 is TGTGCCAGCAGCTCGAGCGGGAGGGCCTATGAGCAGTTCTTC. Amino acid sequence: CASSSSGRAYEQFF.

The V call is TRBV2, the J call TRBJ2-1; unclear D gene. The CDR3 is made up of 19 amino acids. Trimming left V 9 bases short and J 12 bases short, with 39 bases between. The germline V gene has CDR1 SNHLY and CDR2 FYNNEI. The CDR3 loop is CASSRPRMTDALNPHRQFF. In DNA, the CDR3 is TGTGCCAGTTCGAGGCCCCGGATGACGGACGCCTTGAACCCTCACAGGCAGTTCTTC.

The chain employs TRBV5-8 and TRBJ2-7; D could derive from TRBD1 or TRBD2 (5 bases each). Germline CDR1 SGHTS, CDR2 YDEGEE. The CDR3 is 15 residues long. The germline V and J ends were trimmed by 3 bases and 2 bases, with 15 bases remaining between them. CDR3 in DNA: TGTGCCAGCAGCTGGGGCCGACTACCACCCTACGAGCAGTACTTC. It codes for CASSWGRLPPYEQYF. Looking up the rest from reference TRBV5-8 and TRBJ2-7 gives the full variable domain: EAGVTQSPTHLIKTRGQQATLRCSPISGHTSVYWYQQALGLGLQFLLWYDEGEERNRGNFPPRFSGRQFPNYSSELNVNALELEDSALYLCASSWGRLPPYEQYFGPGTRLTVT.

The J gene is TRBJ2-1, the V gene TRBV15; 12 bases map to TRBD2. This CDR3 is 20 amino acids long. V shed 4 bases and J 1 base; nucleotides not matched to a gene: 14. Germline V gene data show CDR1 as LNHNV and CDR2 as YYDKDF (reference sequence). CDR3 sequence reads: CATSNDRATSGSYSYNEQFF. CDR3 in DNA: TGTGCCACCAGCAACGACAGGGCGACTAGCGGGAGTTATTCCTACAATGAGCAGTTCTTC.

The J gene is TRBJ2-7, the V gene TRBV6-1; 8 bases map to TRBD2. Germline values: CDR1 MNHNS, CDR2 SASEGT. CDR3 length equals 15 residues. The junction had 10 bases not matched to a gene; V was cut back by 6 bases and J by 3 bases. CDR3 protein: CASRTRGLGVYEQYF. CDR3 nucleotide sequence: TGTGCCAGCAGAACCCGGGGACTAGGGGTCTACGAGCAGTACTTC.